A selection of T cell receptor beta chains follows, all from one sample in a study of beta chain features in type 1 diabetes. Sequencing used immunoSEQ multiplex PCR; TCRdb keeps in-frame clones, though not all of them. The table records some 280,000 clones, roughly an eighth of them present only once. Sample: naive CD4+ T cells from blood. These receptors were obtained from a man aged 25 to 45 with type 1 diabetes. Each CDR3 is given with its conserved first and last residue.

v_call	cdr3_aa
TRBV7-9	CASSRLTESGANVLTF
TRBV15	CATSRDSQASNTGELFF
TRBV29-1	CSCYRGMNTEAFF
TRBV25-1	CASSEPGQGVREQFF
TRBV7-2	CASSQSFGLAGVF
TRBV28	CASSSPGTPNTEAFF
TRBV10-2	CATSLYEQYF
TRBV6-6	CAIEGDRYEQYF
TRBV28	CASLSGQGSTGYEQYF
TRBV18	CASSPRQGGENNEQFF
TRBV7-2	CASSLRWAETQYF
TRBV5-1	CASSLGISSTDTQYF
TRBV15	CATSRVRVDYGYTF
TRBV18	CASSPGLAGNEQFF
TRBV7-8	CASSYDRVGGELFF
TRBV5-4	CASSQNSLPYGYTF
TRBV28	CASIPGSGPEQYF
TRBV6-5	CASKTGLDYGYTF
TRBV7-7	CASSQGLAGPNLRYEQFF
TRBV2	CASTGGQGNTEAFF
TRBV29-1	CSVPSFTGGVREQYF
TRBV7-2	CASSWGGSNEQFF
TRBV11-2	CASSAQGYNEQFF
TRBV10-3	CAMGEREYEQYF
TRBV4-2	CASSQGDRDQETQYF
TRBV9	CASSVAPHGGGPDEQYF
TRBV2	CASSEAGAGDLADTQYF
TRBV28	CAIRGAGGTGELFF
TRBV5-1	CASTPGTGLLNTGELFF
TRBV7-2	CASSLDREYNEQFF
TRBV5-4	CASSLQGTLGYGYTF
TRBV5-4	CASSLAGGRETQYF
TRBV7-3	CASSGLIRPGGDTQYF
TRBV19	CASSWGVSNQPQHF
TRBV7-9	CAGGSASGSTDTQYF
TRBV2	CASNPGTGFGYTF
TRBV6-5	CASSSDRSEETQYF
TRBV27	CASSSPGTTYEQYF
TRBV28	CASKGTPGRDEQYF
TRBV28	CASSSRYEQYF
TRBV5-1	CASSSGLPYNEQFF
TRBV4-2	CASRAAGELFF
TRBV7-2	CASSYGREQYF
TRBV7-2	CASSPSGTSTEAFF
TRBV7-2	CASSGDVNTEAFF
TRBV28	CASRPAGTGTGEQYF
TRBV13	CASSFWTSGSSYNEQFF
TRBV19	CASRFIGGLSYEQFF
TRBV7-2	CASSLLAGGIADTQYF
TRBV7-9	CASSLWGHHSSEQYF
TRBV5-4	CASSVGLAEETQYF
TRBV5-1	CASSVDSYEQYF
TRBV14	CASSPPGLASTDTQYF
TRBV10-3	CAISGSEDTQYF
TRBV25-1	CASSDRAGTGELFF